Below, 14 T cell receptor beta chains from the same sample are listed, as sequenced in a study of cytomegalovirus exposure and HLA in healthy donors. Amplification used 60 Vbeta primers and 13 Jbeta primers. Profiled with immunoSEQ multiplex PCR; TCRdb holds only in-frame clones, not every one. The sample yields about 140,000 clones, about 79% seen once. The sequencing input was PBMCs. Source of these receptors: a woman in her 30s in good health and CMV-seronegative.

The chain links TRBV28 to TRBJ1-2; a weak D match, TRBD1 (5 bases). The length of the CDR3 is 16 residues. V dropped 7 bases and J dropped 8 bases, with 26 bases sitting between them. CDR1 and CDR2 from the germline V gene are MDHEN and SYDVKM. This CDR3 reads CASTLNSMAGLKGYTF. The CDR3 DNA reads TGTGCCAGCACCCTTAACTCCATGGCAGGGCTTAAAGGCTACACCTTC.

CDR3 in amino acids: CASSPSGFSLDISYEQYF. The CDR3 coding sequence is TGTGCCAGCAGCCCGTCAGGCTTCTCCCTGGATATCTCCTACGAGCAGTACTTC. The chain employs TRBV7-2 and TRBJ2-7; no clear D gene. The germline V and J ends were trimmed by 5 bases and 0 bases, with 23 bases remaining between them. CDR3 length: 18 residues. Per germline, CDR1 SGHTA and CDR2 FQGNSA.

The chain couples TRBV5-1 to TRBJ1-1; 10 bases align to TRBD1. With V trimmed by 4 bases and J by 5 bases, 5 bases remained unmatched. There are 14 residues in the CDR3. Germline CDR1 reads SGHRS; CDR2 reads YFSETQ. CDR3 in amino acids: CASSADRGLTEAFF. DNA of the CDR3: TGCGCCAGCAGCGCGGACAGGGGGTTGACTGAAGCTTTCTTT. The full variable domain, its missing parts supplied by reference TRBV5-1 and TRBJ1-1, is KAGVTQTPRYLIKTRGQQVTLSCSPISGHRSVSWYQQTPGQGLQFLFEYFSETQRNKGNFPGRFSGRQFSNSRSEMNVSTLELGDSALYLCASSADRGLTEAFFGQGTRLTVV.

The rearrangement links TRBV7-9 to TRBJ2-7; 9 bases align to TRBD1. The CDR3 runs 16 residues. The germline CDR1 and CDR2 sequences are SEHNR and FQNEAQ (reference sequence). V lost 5 bases to trimming and J lost 5 bases; unmatched junction nucleotides: 13. As DNA, the CDR3 is TGTGCCAGCAGCCCTGTAACCGGGACAGGGCTCGACGAGCAGTACTTC. This encodes CASSPVTGTGLDEQYF. Together with reference TRBV7-9 and TRBJ2-7, the CDR3 gives the full variable domain: DTGVSQNPRHKITKRGQNVTFRCDPISEHNRLYWYRQTLGQGPEFLTYFQNEAQLEKSRLLSDRFSAERPKGSFSTLEIQRTEQGDSAMYLCASSPVTGTGLDEQYFGPGTRLTVT.

This chain joins TRBV29-1 and TRBJ2-7; 10 bases fit TRBD2. Germline lookup yields CDR1 SQVTM and CDR2 ANQGSEA. The CDR3 contains 16 residues. The trim removed 4 bases at V and 0 bases at J, leaving 9 bases unmatched. CDR3 sequence (DNA): TGCAGCGTTGTAGGGGCAGCGGGGGGGAGCTCCTACGAGCAGTACTTC. Amino acid sequence: CSVVGAAGGSSYEQYF.

V and J are TRBV27 and TRBJ2-3, with 9 positions matching TRBD2. This CDR3 region has 19 residues. Germline V gives CDR1 MNHEY, CDR2 SMNVEV (reference sequence). V shed 4 bases, J shed 1 base, and the junction held 15 bases outside the gene matches. For the CDR3, the DNA is TGTGCCAGCAGTTACCTCCCGGGACTAGCAGAGGGGGGCACAGATACGCAGTATTTT. It is translated as CASSYLPGLAEGGTDTQYF.

The chain recombines TRBV2 with TRBJ1-5, with D perhaps TRBD1 (6 bases). This CDR3 spans 15 amino acids. Germline V gene lookup returns CDR1 SNHLY and CDR2 FYNNEI. V shed 3 bases and J shed 4 bases, with 13 bases lying between them. The CDR3 spells CASSDRGLLNQPQHF. CDR3 coding DNA: TGTGCCAGCAGTGACAGGGGTCTATTGAATCAGCCCCAGCATTTT.

The V and J genes are TRBV30 and TRBJ2-4; TRBD2 matches 8 bases. The V and J ends lost 7 bases and 6 bases, in that order; junction bases with no gene match: 5. The CDR3 runs 12 residues. The germline gives CDR1 GTSNPN, CDR2 SVGIG (reference sequence). For the CDR3, the DNA is TGTGCCTCCCGGGAGGGGCCAAACATTCAGTACTTC. As protein: CASREGPNIQYF.

The CDR3 sequence: CASSLGQGVAEAFF. The CDR3 DNA follows: TGTGCCAGCAGCCTGGGGCAGGGGGTGGCTGAAGCTTTCTTT. This rearrangement joins TRBV7-3 to TRBJ1-1, with TRBD1 matching 7 bases. In germline, CDR1 is SGHTA, CDR2 FQGTGA. Trimming cost V 5 bases and J 6 bases; bases outside gene matches: 9. CDR3 length: 14 residues. The full variable domain, with the rest looked up from reference TRBV7-3 and TRBJ1-1, is GAGVSQTPSNKVTEKGKYVELRCDPISGHTALYWYRQSLGQGPEFLIYFQGTGAADDSGLPNDRFFAVRPEGSVSTLKIQRTERGDSAVYLCASSLGQGVAEAFFGQGTRLTVV.

This chain joins TRBV5-1 and TRBJ1-2; 12 bases are shared with TRBD1. V dropped 4 bases and J dropped 6; count of bases not matched to a gene: 4. This CDR3 contains 14 residues. Germline V gene sequence: CDR1 SGHRS, CDR2 YFSETQ. The CDR3 bases are TGCGCCAGCAGCGTAGGGACAGGGGGCGATGGCTACACCTTC. Amino acids: CASSVGTGGDGYTF.

This chain connects TRBV18 to TRBJ1-1; 10 bases fit TRBD1. The ends lost 5 bases at V and 4 bases at J; junction bases unmatched: 4. CDR3 length: 14 residues. Germline CDR1 KGHSH, CDR2 LQKENI. The CDR3 reads CASSTGDRGTEAFF. The DNA of the CDR3 is TGTGCCAGCTCAACCGGGGACAGGGGCACTGAAGCTTTCTTT.

The chain combines TRBV15 with TRBJ2-3, with 11 bases that match TRBD1. The CDR3 runs 16 residues. Germline CDR1 reads LNHNV; CDR2 reads YYDKDF (reference sequence). J was trimmed by 6 bases and V by 4 bases; bases with no gene match: 9. CDR3 in DNA: TGTGCCACCAGCATAGGAAGGACAGGGGGCTTGGATACGCAGTATTTT. Its protein product is CATSIGRTGGLDTQYF.

The chain recombines TRBV10-3 with TRBJ1-1, with a weak D call TRBD1 (5 bases). Trimming left V 5 bases short and J 1 base short, with 11 bases between. The CDR3 is 14 amino acids. Per the germline V gene, CDR1 is ENHRY and CDR2 is SYGVKD. The CDR3 DNA reads TGTGCCATCAGTATCCAGGGCGGGAACACTGAAGCTTTCTTT. This translates into CAISIQGGNTEAFF.

This chain connects TRBV5-6 to TRBJ2-3; TRBD1 agrees at 8 bases. The V gene end was trimmed by 0 bases and the J gene end by 1 base; junction bases not matched to a gene: 4. The CDR3 extends over 16 amino acids. Germline V lookup: CDR1 SGHDT, CDR2 YYEEEE. CDR3 DNA sequence: TGTGCCAGCAGCTTGGCTCAGGGGGCCCGCACAGATACGCAGTATTTT. Its translation: CASSLAQGARTDTQYF.